This T cell receptor beta chain is drawn from a study of OX40 agonist ivuxolimab in advanced cancers. The CDR3 is made up of 15 amino acids. V trimming: 4 bases; J trimming: 4 bases; junction bases outside the gene matches: 5. In germline, CDR1 is SGHRS, CDR2 YFSETQ. Measured with immunoSEQ multiplex PCR; TCRdb has only the in-frame clones, and not every one. The sample records some 72,000 clones, about nine tenths being singletons. The material was CD4+ or CD8+ T cells sorted from blood, obtained in a trial of the OX40 agonist ivuxolimab. The gene calls are TRBV5-1 and TRBJ1-1, with 12 bases that match TRBD1. The receptor was derived from an adult with an advanced solid tumor such as melanoma, head and neck, liver or kidney cancer. The chain's CDR3 is CASSGDRGLVTEAFF. The CDR3 bases are TGCGCCAGCAGCGGGGACAGGGGGCTGGTCACTGAAGCTTTCTTT.